This T cell receptor beta chain was observed in a study of T cell repertoires in cytomegalovirus infection. Study details: From public TCR beta signatures came an indication of both CMV infection and matching HLA type. Points from the study as a whole: Summed public TCR beta family frequency identified CMV carriers bearing the relevant HLA. CMV-specific TCR beta clonotypes restricted by HLA-C dominated the ex vivo response.

This clonotype was seen a few times. Antigen specificity is unknown. Using its own MiXCR run on the reads, TCRdb lists one record per CDR3 protein. The data hold around 300,000 distinct CDR3 sequences, with around 20% observed a single time. The source of this sequence is a human donor in good health (CMV status not recorded). Some clones in this sample may be carry-over from other donors' samples. The sequencing here drew on cultured PBMCs, taken from culture after CMV antigen stimulation.

CDR3: CASSLVAGGGTEAFF. The CDR3 coding sequence is TGTGCCAGCAGCTTAGTAGCGGGGGGTGGCACTGAAGCTTTCTTT. The chain has TRBV7-2 and TRBJ1-1; tentatively, D is TRBD1 (5 bases). The CDR3 has 15 residues. V lost 1 base to trimming and J lost 4 bases, with 13 bases between them. The germline CDR1 and CDR2 sequences are SGHTA and FQGNSA.